The 6 T cell receptor beta chains below were found in one sample sequenced in a study of T-cell memory formation after mild COVID-19 (dated by TCRdb to about 2021). The receptor library was made with 5' RACE. Instrument on record: Illumina NovaSeq 6000. TCRdb reran the public reads through fastp at Q25 and MiXCR, keeping productive beta chains. Each CDR3 protein appears once, grouped with its most common genes and DNA. A total of some 190,000 distinct CDR3 sequences appear in this sample, 16% of them only once. The ten largest clones capture around 2% of the sample. Material: PBMCs or a T cell subset sorted from them (not recorded which). The receptors come from an adult woman who had mild COVID-19 (a few samples of this study predate the infection). The sample titles of this study are shuffled in the database, so cell type and time point are left out; the donor was told from shared clones.

This chain uses TRBV18 with TRBJ2-5, with D hard to call. Trimming left V 2 bases short and J 1 base short, with 8 bases between. Germline V lookup: CDR1 KGHSH, CDR2 LQKENI. CDR3 length equals 14 residues. Here the CDR3 DNA reads TGTGCCAGCTCACCAGCTGGGGTCCAAGAGACCCAGTACTTC. It yields the protein CASSPAGVQETQYF.

The rearrangement links TRBV9 to TRBJ2-3; D possibly corresponds to TRBD2 (5 bases). CDR1 is SGDLS, CDR2 YYNGEE, per germline. CDR3 size: 15 residues. V was cut by 0 bases and J by 1 base, with 9 bases left in between. The CDR3: CASSVGGSGTDTQYF. CDR3 coding DNA: TGTGCCAGCAGCGTAGGAGGGTCGGGCACAGATACGCAGTATTTT.

This chain links TRBV2 with TRBJ2-1, with 7 bases identical to TRBD2. The CDR3 runs to 16 residues. J was trimmed by 5 bases and V by 5 bases; bases with no gene match: 12. Germline V CDR1 and CDR2: SNHLY, FYNNEI. DNA for the CDR3: TGTGCCAGCAGTCCAGTTAGCGGGCGACTCAACAATGAGCAGTTCTTC. This codes for CASSPVSGRLNNEQFF.

This clonotype showed up just a few times. The chain combines TRBV7-2 with TRBJ2-2; D not certain. Germline CDR1 is SGHTA and CDR2 is FQGNSA. This CDR3 region has 16 residues. Deletions cut 1 base from V and 4 bases from J, with 13 bases between. The CDR3 loop is CASSLGLGLLTGELFF. The CDR3 nucleotides read TGTGCCAGCAGCTTAGGCCTCGGTCTACTCACCGGGGAGCTGTTTTTT. The variable domain in full, completed from reference TRBV7-2 and TRBJ2-2, reads GAGVSQSPSNKVTEKGKDVELRCDPISGHTALYWYRQSLGQGLEFLIYFQGNSAPDKSGLPSDRFSAERTGGSVSTLTIQRTQQEDSAVYLCASSLGLGLLTGELFFGEGSRLTVL.

There are a few counts of this clonotype. J is TRBJ2-3 and V is TRBV7-2; the match to TRBD1 covers 7 bases. The CDR3 is 15 residues long. J was trimmed by 2 bases and V by 3 bases; bases with no gene match: 5. Germline lookup yields CDR1 SGHTA and CDR2 FQGNSA. The CDR3: CASSFGDSLTDTQYF. The CDR3 bases are TGTGCCAGCAGCTTCGGGGACAGCCTCACAGATACGCAGTATTTT.

The CDR3 region is CASSRSGTGGSYNSPLHF. The CDR3 DNA reads TGTGCCAGCAGCCGATCCGGGACAGGGGGCTCCTATAATTCACCCCTCCACTTT. This sequence joins TRBV7-9 and TRBJ1-6; the match to TRBD1 covers 11 bases. V shed 5 bases, J shed 0 bases, and the junction held 6 bases outside the gene matches. The CDR3 contains 18 residues. Germline assignment: CDR1 SEHNR and CDR2 FQNEAQ (reference sequence).